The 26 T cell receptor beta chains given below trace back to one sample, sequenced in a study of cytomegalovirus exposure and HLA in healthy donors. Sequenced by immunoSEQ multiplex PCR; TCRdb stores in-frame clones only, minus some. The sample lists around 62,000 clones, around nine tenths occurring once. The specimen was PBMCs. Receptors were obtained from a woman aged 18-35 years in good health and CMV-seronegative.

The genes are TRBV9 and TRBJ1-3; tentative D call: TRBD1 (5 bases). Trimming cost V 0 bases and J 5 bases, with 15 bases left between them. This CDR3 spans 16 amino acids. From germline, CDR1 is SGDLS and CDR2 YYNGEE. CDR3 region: CASSVGGSGLRNTIYF. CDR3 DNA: TGTGCCAGCAGCGTAGGGGGATCAGGGTTGCGAAACACCATATATTTT.

The CDR3 DNA reads TGTGCCACCCAGACAGGGGTTTATGGGGCCAACGTCCTGACTTTC. Translating it yields CATQTGVYGANVLTF. The J gene is TRBJ2-6, the V gene TRBV9; 8 bases fit TRBD1. The V and J ends lost 9 bases and 3 bases, in that order; junction bases with no gene match: 8. Germline V gene sequence: CDR1 SGDLS, CDR2 YYNGEE. This CDR3 has 15 amino acids. Together with reference TRBV9 and TRBJ2-6, the CDR3 gives the full variable domain: DSGVTQTPKHLITATGQRVTLRCSPRSGDLSVYWYQQSLDQGLQFLIQYYNGEERAKGNILERFSAQQFPDLHSELNLSSLELGDSALYFCATQTGVYGANVLTFGAGSRLTVL.

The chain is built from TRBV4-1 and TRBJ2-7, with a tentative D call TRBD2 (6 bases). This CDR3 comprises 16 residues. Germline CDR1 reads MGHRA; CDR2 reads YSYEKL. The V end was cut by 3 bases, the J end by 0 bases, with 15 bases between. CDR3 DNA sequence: TGCGCCAGCAGCCATAGACCTAGCGTTGCCTCCTACGAGCAGTACTTC. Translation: CASSHRPSVASYEQYF.

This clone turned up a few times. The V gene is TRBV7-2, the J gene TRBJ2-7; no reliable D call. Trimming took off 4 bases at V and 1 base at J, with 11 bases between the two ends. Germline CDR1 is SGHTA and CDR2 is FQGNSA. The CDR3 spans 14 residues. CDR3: CASSSIFGSYEQYF. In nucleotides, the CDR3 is TGTGCCAGCAGCTCGATTTTCGGTTCCTACGAGCAGTACTTC.

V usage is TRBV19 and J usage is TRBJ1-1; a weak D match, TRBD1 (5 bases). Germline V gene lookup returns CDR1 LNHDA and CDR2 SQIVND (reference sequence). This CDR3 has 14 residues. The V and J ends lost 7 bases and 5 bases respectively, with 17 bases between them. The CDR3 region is CASMGRQMRTEAFF. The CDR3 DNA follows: TGTGCCAGTATGGGAAGACAGATGAGGACTGAAGCTTTCTTT.

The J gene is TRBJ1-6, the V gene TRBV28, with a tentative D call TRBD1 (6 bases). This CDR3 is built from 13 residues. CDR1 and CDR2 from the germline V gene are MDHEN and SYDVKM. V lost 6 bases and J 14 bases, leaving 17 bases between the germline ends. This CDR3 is CASSGQKQEALHF. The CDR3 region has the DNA TGTGCCAGCAGCGGACAGAAGCAGGAGGCCCTCCACTTT. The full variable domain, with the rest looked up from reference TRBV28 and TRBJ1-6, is DVKVTQSSRYLVKRTGEKVFLECVQDMDHENMFWYRQDPGLGLRLIYFSYDVKMKEKGDIPEGYSVSREKKERFSLILESASTNQTSMYLCASSGQKQEALHFGNGTRLTVT.

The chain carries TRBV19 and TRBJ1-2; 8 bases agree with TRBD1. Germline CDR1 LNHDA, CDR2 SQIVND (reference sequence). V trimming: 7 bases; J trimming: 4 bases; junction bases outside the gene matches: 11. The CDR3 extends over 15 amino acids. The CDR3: CASKSPRQGIYGYTF. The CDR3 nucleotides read TGTGCCAGTAAAAGTCCCCGACAGGGGATCTATGGCTACACCTTC.

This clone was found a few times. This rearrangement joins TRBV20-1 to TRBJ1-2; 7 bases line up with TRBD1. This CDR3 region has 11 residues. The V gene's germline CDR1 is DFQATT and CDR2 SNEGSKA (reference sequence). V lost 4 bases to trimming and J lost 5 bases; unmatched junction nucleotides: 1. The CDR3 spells CSAIQGYGYTF. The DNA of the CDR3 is TGCAGTGCTATACAGGGGTATGGCTACACCTTC.

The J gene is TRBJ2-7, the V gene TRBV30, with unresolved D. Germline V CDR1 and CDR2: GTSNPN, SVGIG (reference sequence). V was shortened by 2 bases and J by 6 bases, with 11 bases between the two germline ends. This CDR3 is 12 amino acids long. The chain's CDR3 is CAWSLSGGEQYF. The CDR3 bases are TGTGCCTGGAGTCTGTCGGGTGGCGAGCAGTACTTC.

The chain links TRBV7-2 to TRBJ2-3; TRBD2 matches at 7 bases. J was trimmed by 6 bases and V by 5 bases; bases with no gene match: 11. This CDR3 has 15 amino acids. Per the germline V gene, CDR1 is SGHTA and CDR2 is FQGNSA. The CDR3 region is CASSQIGGSMDTQYF. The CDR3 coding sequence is TGTGCCAGCAGCCAAATCGGGGGGTCCATGGATACGCAGTATTTT.

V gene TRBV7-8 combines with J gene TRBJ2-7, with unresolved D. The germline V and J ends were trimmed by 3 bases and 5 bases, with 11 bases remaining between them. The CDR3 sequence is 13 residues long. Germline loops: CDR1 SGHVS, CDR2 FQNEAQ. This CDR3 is CASSFNALNEQYF. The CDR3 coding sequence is TGTGCCAGCAGCTTTAATGCGCTGAACGAGCAGTACTTC.

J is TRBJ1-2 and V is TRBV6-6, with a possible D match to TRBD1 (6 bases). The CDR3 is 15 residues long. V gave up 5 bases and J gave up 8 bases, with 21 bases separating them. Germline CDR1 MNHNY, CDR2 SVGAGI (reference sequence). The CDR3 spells CASSPRQVRVVGYTF. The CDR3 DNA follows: TGTGCCAGCAGTCCACGACAGGTTCGCGTCGTAGGCTACACCTTC.

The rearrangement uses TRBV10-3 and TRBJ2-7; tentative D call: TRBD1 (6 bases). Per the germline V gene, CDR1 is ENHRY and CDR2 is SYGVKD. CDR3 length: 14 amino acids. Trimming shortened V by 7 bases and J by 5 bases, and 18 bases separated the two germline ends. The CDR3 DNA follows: TGTGCCATCAAGTCGGCAGGGGCTCGCGACGAGCAGTACTTC. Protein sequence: CAIKSAGARDEQYF.

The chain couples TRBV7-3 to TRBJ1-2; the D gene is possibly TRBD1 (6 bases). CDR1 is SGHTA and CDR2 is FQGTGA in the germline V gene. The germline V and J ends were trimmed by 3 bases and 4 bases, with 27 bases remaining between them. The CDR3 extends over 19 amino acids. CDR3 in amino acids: CASSFSSGQRSDNTYGYTF. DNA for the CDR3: TGTGCCAGCAGCTTCTCCTCGGGACAAAGGTCCGATAATACCTATGGCTACACCTTC.

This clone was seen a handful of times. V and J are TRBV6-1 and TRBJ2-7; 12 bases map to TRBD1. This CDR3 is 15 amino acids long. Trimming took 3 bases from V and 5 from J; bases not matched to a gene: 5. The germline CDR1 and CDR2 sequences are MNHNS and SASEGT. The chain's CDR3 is CASSDEGTGGHEQYF. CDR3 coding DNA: TGTGCCAGCAGTGATGAGGGGACAGGGGGCCACGAGCAGTACTTC.

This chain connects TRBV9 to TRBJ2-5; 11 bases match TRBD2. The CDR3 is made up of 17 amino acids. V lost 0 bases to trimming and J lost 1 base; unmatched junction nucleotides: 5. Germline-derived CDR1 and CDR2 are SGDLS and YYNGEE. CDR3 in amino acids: CASSVDLAGGLQETQYF. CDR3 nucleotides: TGTGCCAGCAGCGTAGACCTAGCGGGGGGACTCCAAGAGACCCAGTACTTC.

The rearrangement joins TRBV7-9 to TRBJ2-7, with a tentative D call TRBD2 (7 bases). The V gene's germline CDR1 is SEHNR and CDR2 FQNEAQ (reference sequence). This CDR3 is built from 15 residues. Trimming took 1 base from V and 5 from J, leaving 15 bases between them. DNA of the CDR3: TGTGCCAGCAGCTTAGGGGGGGGGCCTGGCAACGAGCAGTACTTC. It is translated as CASSLGGGPGNEQYF.

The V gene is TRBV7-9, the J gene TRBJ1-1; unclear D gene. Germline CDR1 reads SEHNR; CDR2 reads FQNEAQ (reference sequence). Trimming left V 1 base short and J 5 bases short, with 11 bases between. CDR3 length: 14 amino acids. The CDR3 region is CASSLGQGSTEAFF. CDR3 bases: TGTGCCAGCAGCTTAGGACAAGGTAGTACTGAAGCTTTCTTT. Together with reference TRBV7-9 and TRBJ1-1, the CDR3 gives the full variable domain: DTGVSQNPRHKITKRGQNVTFRCDPISEHNRLYWYRQTLGQGPEFLTYFQNEAQLEKSRLLSDRFSAERPKGSFSTLEIQRTEQGDSAMYLCASSLGQGSTEAFFGQGTRLTVV.

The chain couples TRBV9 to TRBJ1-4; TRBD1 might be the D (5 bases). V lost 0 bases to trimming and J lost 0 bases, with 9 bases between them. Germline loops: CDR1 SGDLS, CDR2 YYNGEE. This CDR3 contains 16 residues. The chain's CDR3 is CASSVVMTATNEKLFF. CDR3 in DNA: TGTGCCAGCAGCGTAGTAATGACAGCAACTAATGAAAAACTGTTTTTT.

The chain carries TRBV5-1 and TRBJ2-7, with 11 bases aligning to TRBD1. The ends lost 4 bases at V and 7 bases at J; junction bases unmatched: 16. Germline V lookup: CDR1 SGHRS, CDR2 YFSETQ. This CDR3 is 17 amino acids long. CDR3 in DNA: TGCGCCAGCAGCCCTTATCGTGGGACAGGGGGAAAAATGGAGCAGTACTTC. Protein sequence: CASSPYRGTGGKMEQYF. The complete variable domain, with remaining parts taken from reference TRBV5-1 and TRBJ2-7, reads KAGVTQTPRYLIKTRGQQVTLSCSPISGHRSVSWYQQTPGQGLQFLFEYFSETQRNKGNFPGRFSGRQFSNSRSEMNVSTLELGDSALYLCASSPYRGTGGKMEQYFGPGTRLTVT.

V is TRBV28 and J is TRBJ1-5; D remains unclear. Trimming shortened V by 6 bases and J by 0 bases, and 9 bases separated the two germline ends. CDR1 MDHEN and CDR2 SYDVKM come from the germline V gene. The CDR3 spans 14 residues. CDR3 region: CASRDNLSNQPQHF. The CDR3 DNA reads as TGTGCCAGCAGAGACAACCTTAGCAATCAGCCCCAGCATTTT. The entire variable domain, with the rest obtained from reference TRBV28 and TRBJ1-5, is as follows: DVKVTQSSRYLVKRTGEKVFLECVQDMDHENMFWYRQDPGLGLRLIYFSYDVKMKEKGDIPEGYSVSREKKERFSLILESASTNQTSMYLCASRDNLSNQPQHFGDGTRLSIL.

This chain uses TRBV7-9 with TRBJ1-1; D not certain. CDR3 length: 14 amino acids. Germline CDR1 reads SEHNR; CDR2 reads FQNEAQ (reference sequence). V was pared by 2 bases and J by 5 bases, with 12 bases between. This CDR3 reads CASSLTDLRTEAFF. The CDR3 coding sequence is TGTGCCAGCAGCTTAACAGACCTCCGAACTGAAGCTTTCTTT.

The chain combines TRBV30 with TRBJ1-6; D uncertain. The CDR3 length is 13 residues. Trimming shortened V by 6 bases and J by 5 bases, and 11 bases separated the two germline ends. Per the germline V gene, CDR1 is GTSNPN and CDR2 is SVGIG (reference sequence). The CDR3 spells CACSYSNNSPLHF. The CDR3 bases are TGTGCCTGCTCCTACAGCAATAATTCACCCCTCCACTTT.

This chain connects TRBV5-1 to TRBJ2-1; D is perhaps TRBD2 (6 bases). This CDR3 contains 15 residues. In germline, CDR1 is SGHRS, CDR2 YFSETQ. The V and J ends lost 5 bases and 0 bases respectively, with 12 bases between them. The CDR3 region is CASSRSGLSYNEQFF. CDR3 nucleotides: TGCGCCAGCAGTCGTTCGGGACTCTCCTACAATGAGCAGTTCTTC.

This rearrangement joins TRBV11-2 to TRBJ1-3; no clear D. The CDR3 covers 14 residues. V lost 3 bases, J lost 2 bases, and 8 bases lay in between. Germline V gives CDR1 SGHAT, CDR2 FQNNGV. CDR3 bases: TGTGCCAGCAGCTTTTCCAGTGCTGGAAACACCATATATTTT. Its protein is CASSFSSAGNTIYF.

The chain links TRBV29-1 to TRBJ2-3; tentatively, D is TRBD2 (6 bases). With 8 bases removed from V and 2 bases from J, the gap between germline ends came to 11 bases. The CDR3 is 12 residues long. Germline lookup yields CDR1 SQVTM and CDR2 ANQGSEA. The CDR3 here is CSLGDFTDTQYF. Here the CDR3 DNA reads TGCAGCCTAGGGGACTTCACAGATACGCAGTATTTT.